The 8 T cell receptor beta chains presented below share a single source sample, sequenced in a study of CD8+CD57+ T cells in acquired aplastic anemia. The TCR beta profiling, which covered VDJ combination and CDR3 sequence, was carried out using genomic DNA as the template. TCRdb reanalysed the reads using MiXCR and keeps one entry per CDR3 protein. The repertoire holds approximately 99,000 distinct CDR3 sequences, with 50% to 65% as singletons. What was sequenced was sorted CD4+, CD8+, or CD8+CD57+ T cells (not recorded which) from PBMCs. The receptors stem from a human donor in good health, serving as a control.

The rearrangement joins TRBV25-1 to TRBJ2-3; D is perhaps TRBD2 (7 bases). This CDR3 has 13 residues. Trimming removed 4 bases from V and 6 bases from J, with 11 bases in between. The germline V gene encodes CDR1 MGHDK and CDR2 SYGVNS. CDR3 sequence reads: CASSGGGWDTQYF. The CDR3, as DNA: TGTGCCAGCAGTGGGGGGGGCTGGGATACGCAGTATTTT.

The chain combines TRBV10-3 with TRBJ1-1; D call uncertain. The CDR3 has 16 amino acids. V lost 0 bases to trimming and J lost 5 bases, with 16 bases between them. CDR1 is ENHRY and CDR2 is SYGVKD in the germline V gene. The CDR3 DNA is TGTGCCATCAGTGAGTCGAAGCGGGGAGGTGGGACTGAAGCTTTCTTT. Translating gives CAISESKRGGGTEAFF.

The chain combines TRBV9 with TRBJ2-7, with D perhaps matching TRBD2 (6 bases). The CDR3 has 12 amino acids. V lost 3 bases and J 2 bases, leaving 6 bases between the germline ends. Germline V CDR1 and CDR2: SGDLS, YYNGEE. In DNA, the CDR3 is TGTGCCAGCAGCGCGGGGGCCTACGAGCAGTACTTC. It yields the protein CASSAGAYEQYF.

This clonotype was found once. The V call is TRBV29-1, the J call TRBJ2-5; perhaps TRBD2 as D (6 bases). The V end was cut by 5 bases, the J end by 1 base, with 17 bases between. The CDR3 sequence is 15 residues long. Germline CDR1 SQVTM, CDR2 ANQGSEA. This CDR3 is CSVRDAGQPQETQYF. For the CDR3, the DNA is TGCAGCGTTAGGGATGCGGGGCAACCCCAAGAGACCCAGTACTTC.

This clonotype was observed many times. The CDR3 DNA reads as TGCGCCAGCAGCTACAGGATGAACACTGAAGCTTTCTTT. Its protein product is CASSYRMNTEAFF. This sequence joins TRBV5-1 and TRBJ1-1, with D possibly being TRBD1 (5 bases). Trimming removed 3 bases from V and 0 bases from J, with 6 bases in between. This CDR3 has 13 amino acids. Germline loops: CDR1 SGHRS, CDR2 YFSETQ.

This clonotype was observed many times. This chain links TRBV24-1 with TRBJ2-6, with TRBD1 matching over 11 bases. Germline CDR1 is KGHDR and CDR2 is SFDVKD. This CDR3 is built from 18 residues. The ends lost 4 bases at V and 4 bases at J; junction bases unmatched: 8. This CDR3 reads CATSDSGTGGSGANVLTF. DNA of the CDR3: TGTGCCACCAGTGACTCAGGGACAGGGGGTTCGGGGGCCAACGTCCTGACTTTC.

The V call is TRBV7-9, the J call TRBJ1-6; no definite D call. Germline V gene data show CDR1 as SEHNR and CDR2 as FQNEAQ (reference sequence). V was cut by 4 bases and J by 13 bases, with 8 bases left in between. The CDR3 has 11 residues. CDR3 loop: CASSSGAPLHF. CDR3 DNA: TGTGCCAGCAGCTCTGGAGCCCCCCTCCACTTT.

This clonotype was detected many times. The V call is TRBV6-5, the J call TRBJ1-4; TRBD1 matches 8 bases. The CDR3 runs to 14 residues. Germline V gene data show CDR1 as MNHEY and CDR2 as SVGAGI. With V trimmed by 0 bases and J by 14 bases, 8 bases remained unmatched. This CDR3 is CASSYSSDRVHLFF. In nucleotides, the CDR3 is TGTGCCAGCAGTTACTCATCGGACAGGGTTCATCTGTTTTTT.